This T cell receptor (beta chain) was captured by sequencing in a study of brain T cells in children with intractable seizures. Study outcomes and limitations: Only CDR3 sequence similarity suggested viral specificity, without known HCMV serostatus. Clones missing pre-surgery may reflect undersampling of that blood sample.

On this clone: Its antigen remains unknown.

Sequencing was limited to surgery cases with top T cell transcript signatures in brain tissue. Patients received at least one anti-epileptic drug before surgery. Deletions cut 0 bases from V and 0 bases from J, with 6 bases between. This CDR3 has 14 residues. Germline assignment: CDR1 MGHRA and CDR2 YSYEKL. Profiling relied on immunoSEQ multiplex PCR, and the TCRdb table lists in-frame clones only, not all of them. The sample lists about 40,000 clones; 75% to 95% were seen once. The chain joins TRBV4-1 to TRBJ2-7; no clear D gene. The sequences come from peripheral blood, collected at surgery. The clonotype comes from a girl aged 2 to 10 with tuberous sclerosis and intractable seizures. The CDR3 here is CASSQEAGSYEQYF. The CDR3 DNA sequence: TGCGCCAGCAGCCAAGAAGCAGGCTCCTACGAGCAGTACTTC.